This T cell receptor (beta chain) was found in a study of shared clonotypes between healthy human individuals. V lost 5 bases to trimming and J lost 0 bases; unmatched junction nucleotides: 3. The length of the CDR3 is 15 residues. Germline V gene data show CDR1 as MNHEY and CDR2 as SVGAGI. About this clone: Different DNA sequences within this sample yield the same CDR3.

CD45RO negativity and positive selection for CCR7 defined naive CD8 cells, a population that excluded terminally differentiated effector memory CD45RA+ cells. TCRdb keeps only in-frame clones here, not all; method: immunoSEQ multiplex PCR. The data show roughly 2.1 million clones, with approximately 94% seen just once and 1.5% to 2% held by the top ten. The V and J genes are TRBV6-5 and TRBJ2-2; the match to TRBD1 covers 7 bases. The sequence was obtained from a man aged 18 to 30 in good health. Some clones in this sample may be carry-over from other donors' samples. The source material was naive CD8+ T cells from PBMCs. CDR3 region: CASSTGTANTGELFF. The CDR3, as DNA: TGTGCCAGCAGTACTGGGACAGCGAACACCGGGGAGCTGTTTTTT.